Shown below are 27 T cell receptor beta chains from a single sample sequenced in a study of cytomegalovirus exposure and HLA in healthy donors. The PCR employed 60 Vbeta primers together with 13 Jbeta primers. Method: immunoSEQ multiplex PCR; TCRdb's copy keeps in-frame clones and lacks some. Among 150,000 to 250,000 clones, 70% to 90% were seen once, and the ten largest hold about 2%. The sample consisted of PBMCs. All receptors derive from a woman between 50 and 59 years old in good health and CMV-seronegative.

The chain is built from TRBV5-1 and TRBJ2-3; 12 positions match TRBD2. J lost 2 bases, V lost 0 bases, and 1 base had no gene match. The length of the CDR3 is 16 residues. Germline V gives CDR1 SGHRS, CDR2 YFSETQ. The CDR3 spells CASSLGLAGDTDTQYF. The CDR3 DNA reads TGCGCCAGCAGCTTGGGACTAGCGGGGGACACAGATACGCAGTATTTT.

CDR3 in amino acids: CASSLDYPDTQYF. In DNA, the CDR3 is TGTGCCAGCAGTTTAGACTATCCAGATACGCAGTATTTT. The V gene is TRBV27, the J gene TRBJ2-3; a weak D match, TRBD2 (5 bases). Trimming took off 2 bases at V and 4 bases at J, with 7 bases between the two ends. Per germline, CDR1 MNHEY and CDR2 SMNVEV (reference sequence). The CDR3 sequence is 13 residues long.

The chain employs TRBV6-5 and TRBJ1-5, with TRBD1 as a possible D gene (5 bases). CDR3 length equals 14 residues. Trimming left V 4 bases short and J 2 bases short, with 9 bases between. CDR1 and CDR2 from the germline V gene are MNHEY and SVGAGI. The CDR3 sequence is CASSFTGRNQPQHF. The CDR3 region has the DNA TGTGCCAGCAGTTTCACAGGACGCAATCAGCCCCAGCATTTT.

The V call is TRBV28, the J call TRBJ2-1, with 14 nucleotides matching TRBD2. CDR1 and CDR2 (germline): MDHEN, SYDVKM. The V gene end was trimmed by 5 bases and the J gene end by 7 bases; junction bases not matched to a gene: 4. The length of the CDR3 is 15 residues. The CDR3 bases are TGTGCCAGCAGTGTGACTAGCGGGAGGGGGAATGAGCAGTTCTTC. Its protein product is CASSVTSGRGNEQFF.

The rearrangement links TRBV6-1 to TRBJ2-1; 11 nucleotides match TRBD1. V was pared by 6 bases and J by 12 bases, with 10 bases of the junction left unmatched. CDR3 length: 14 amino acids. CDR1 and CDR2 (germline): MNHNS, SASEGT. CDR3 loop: CASSQRTGGVGQFF. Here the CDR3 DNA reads TGTGCCAGCAGCCAAAGGACAGGGGGCGTCGGGCAGTTCTTC.

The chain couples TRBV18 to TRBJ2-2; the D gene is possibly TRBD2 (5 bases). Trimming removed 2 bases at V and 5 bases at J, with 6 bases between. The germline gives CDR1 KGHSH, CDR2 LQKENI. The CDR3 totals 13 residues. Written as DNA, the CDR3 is TGTGCCAGCTCACCAGTAGCGACCGGGGAGCTGTTTTTT. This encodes CASSPVATGELFF. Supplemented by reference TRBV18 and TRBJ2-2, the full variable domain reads NAGVMQNPRHLVRRRGQEARLRCSPMKGHSHVYWYRQLPEEGLKFMVYLQKENIIDESGMPKERFSAEFPKEGPSILRIQQVVRGDSAAYFCASSPVATGELFFGEGSRLTVL.

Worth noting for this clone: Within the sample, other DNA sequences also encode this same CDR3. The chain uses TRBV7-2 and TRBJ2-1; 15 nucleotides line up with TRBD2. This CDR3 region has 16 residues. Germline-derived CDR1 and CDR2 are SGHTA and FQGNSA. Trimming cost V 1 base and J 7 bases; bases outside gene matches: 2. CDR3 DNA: TGTGCCAGCAGCTTAGGCGGGACTAGCGGGAGGAATGAGCAGTTCTTC. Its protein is CASSLGGTSGRNEQFF.

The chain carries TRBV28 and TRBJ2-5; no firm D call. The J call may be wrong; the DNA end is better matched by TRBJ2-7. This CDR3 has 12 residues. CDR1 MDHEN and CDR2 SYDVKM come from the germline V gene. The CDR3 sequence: CASSAPFYEQYF. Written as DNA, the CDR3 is TGTGCCAGCAGTGCTCCGTTCTACGAGCAGTACTTC.

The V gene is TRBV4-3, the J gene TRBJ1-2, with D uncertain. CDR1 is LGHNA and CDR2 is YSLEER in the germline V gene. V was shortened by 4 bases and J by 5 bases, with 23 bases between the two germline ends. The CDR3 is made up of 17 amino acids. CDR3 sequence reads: CASSPRRNPPGSYGYTF. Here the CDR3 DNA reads TGCGCCAGCAGCCCCCGTAGGAATCCCCCCGGGTCATATGGCTACACCTTC.

CDR3 nucleotides: TGTGCCTGGATTAGCGGGACTGAAGCTTTCTTT. Its translation is CAWISGTEAFF. This chain links TRBV30 with TRBJ1-1; D not resolved. From germline, CDR1 is GTSNPN and CDR2 SVGIG (reference sequence). The CDR3 runs 11 residues. V lost 4 bases and J lost 5, with 8 bases in between. The full variable domain, with the rest looked up from reference TRBV30 and TRBJ1-1, is SQTIHQWPATLVQPVGSPLSLECTVEGTSNPNLYWYRQAAGRGLQLLFYSVGIGQISSEVPQNLSASRPQDRQFILSSKKLLLSDSGFYLCAWISGTEAFFGQGTRLTVV.

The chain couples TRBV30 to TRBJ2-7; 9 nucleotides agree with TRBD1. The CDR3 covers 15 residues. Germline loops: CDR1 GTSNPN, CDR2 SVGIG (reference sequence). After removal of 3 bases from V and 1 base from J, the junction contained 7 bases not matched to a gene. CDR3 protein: CAWSVTGGRSYEQYF. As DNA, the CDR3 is TGTGCCTGGAGCGTAACAGGGGGCAGGTCCTACGAGCAGTACTTC.

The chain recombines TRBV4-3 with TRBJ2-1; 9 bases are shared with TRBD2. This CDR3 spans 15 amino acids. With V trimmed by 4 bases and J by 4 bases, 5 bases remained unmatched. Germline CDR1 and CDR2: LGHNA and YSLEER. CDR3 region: CASSLTSGPYNEQFF. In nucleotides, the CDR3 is TGCGCCAGCAGCCTGACTAGCGGACCTTACAATGAGCAGTTCTTC.

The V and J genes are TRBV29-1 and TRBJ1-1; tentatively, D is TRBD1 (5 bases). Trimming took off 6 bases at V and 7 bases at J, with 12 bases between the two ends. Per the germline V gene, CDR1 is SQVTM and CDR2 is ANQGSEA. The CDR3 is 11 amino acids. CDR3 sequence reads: CSVGNRNEAFF. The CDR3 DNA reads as TGCAGCGTGGGAAACAGGAATGAAGCTTTCTTT.

CDR3 sequence reads: CASSLSGLARYNEQFF. The CDR3 region has the DNA TGTGCCAGCAGTTTATCGGGACTAGCGAGGTACAATGAGCAGTTCTTC. The chain employs TRBV27 and TRBJ2-1; 10 nucleotides line up with TRBD2. Trimming at V came to 0 bases and at J to 4 bases, leaving 3 bases not matched to a gene. Germline V gene sequence: CDR1 MNHEY, CDR2 SMNVEV (reference sequence). This CDR3 is built from 16 residues.

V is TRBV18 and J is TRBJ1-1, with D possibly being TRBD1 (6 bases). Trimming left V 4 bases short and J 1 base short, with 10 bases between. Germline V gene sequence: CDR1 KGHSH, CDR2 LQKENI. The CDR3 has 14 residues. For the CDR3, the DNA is TGTGCCAGCTCACAGGGGGTTTGGAACACTGAAGCTTTCTTT. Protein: CASSQGVWNTEAFF. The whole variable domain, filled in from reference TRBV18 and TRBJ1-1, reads NAGVMQNPRHLVRRRGQEARLRCSPMKGHSHVYWYRQLPEEGLKFMVYLQKENIIDESGMPKERFSAEFPKEGPSILRIQQVVRGDSAAYFCASSQGVWNTEAFFGQGTRLTVV.

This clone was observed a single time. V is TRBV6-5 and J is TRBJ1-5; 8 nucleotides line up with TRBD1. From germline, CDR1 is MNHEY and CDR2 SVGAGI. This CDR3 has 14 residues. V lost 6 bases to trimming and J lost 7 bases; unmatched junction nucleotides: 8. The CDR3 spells CASSRDRGGQPQHF. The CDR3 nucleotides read TGTGCCAGCAGCCGTGACAGGGGCGGGCAGCCCCAGCATTTT.

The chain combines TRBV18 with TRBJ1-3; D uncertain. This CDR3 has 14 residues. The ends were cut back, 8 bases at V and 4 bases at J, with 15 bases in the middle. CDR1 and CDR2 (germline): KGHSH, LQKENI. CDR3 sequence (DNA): TGTGCCAGCCGCTCTTCGGGGAGAGGAAACACCATATATTTT. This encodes CASRSSGRGNTIYF.

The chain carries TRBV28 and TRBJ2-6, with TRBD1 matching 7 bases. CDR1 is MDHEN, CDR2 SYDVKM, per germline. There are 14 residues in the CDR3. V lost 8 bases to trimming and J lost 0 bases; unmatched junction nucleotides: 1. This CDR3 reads CASRDSSGANVLTF. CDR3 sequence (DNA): TGTGCCAGCCGGGACAGCTCTGGGGCCAACGTCCTGACTTTC.

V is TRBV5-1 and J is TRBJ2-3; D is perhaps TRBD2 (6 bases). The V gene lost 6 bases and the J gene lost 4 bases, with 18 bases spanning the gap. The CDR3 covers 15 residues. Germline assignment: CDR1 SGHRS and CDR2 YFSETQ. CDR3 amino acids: CASNPGGAEADTQYF. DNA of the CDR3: TGCGCCAGCAATCCCGGCGGGGCCGAGGCAGATACGCAGTATTTT.

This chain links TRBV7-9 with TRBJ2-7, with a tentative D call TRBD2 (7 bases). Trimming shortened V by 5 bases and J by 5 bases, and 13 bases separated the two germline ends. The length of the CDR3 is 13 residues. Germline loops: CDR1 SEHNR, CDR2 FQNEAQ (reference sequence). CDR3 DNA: TGTGCCAGCAGCCTCCGGGGGGCCGACGAGCAGTACTTC. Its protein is CASSLRGADEQYF.

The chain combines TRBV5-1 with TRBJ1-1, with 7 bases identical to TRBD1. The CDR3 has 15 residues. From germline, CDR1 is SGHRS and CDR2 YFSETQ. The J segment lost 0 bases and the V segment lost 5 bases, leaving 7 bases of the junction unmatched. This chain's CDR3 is CASRQNGQVNTEAFF. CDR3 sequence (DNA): TGCGCCAGCAGGCAAAACGGACAGGTGAACACTGAAGCTTTCTTT.

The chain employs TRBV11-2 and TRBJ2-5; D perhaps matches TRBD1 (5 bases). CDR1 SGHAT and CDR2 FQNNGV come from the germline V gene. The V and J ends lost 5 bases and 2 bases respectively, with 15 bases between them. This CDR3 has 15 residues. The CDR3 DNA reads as TGTGCCAGCAGCAACAGGCGGCAGGGTCAAGAGACCCAGTACTTC. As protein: CASSNRRQGQETQYF.

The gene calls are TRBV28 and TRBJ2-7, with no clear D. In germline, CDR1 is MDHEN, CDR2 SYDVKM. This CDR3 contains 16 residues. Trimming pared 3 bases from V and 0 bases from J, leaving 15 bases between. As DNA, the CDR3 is TGTGCCAGCAGTTTCCACCTGAGTGTCCTCTCCTACGAGCAGTACTTC. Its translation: CASSFHLSVLSYEQYF.

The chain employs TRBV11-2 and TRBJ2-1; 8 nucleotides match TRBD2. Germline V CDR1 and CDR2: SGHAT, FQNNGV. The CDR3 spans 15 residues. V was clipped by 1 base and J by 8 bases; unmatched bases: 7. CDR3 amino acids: CASSLGPGRAYEQFF. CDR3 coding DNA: TGTGCCAGCAGCTTAGGCCCCGGGAGGGCCTATGAGCAGTTCTTC. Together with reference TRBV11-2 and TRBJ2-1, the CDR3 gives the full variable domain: EAGVAQSPRYKIIEKRQSVAFWCNPISGHATLYWYQQILGQGPKLLIQFQNNGVVDDSQLPKDRFSAERLKGVDSTLKIQPAKLEDSAVYLCASSLGPGRAYEQFFGPGTRLTVL.

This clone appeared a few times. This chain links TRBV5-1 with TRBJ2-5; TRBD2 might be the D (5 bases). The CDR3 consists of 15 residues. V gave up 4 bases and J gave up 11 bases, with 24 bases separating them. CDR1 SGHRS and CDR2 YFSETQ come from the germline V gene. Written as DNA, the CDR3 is TGCGCCAGCAGCCCGCCCAGCGGCCTCCTACGAGGGCAGTACTTC. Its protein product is CASSPPSGLLRGQYF.

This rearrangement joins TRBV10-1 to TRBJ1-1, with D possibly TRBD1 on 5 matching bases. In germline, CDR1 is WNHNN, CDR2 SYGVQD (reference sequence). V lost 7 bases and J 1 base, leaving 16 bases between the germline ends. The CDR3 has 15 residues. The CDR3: CASKSGTNANTEAFF. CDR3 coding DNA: TGCGCCAGCAAATCTGGGACTAACGCGAACACTGAAGCTTTCTTT.

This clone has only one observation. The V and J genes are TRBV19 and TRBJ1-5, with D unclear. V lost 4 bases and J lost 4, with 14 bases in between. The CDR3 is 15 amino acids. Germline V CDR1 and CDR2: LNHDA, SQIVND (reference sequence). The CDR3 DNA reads TGTGCCAGTAGTACTAGCAGGCAAGATAATCAGCCCCAGCATTTT. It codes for CASSTSRQDNQPQHF.